The entry below gives a single T cell receptor (beta chain) sequence along with its context. Its specificity is unknown. The protocol was immunoSEQ multiplex PCR, while the TCRdb copy is restricted to in-frame clones and leaves out a portion. The sample has tens of thousands of clones; 80% to 90% are singletons. The sample originates from a study of OX40 agonist ivuxolimab in advanced cancers. Study details: Patient treatment consisted of intravenous ivuxolimab administration every 2 weeks at 0.01 to 10 mg/kg. Findings and caveats of the study: Researchers report that CD8+ T cells had, on average, more expanded clones than CD4+. Circulating CD4+ and CD8+ T cells showed clonal expansion by week 6 at 0.1 to 3.0 mg/kg.

With autoimmune disease history or systemic immunosuppression, patients were excluded. The sequencing here drew on CD4+ or CD8+ T cells sorted from blood, taken in a trial of the OX40 agonist ivuxolimab. This receptor was taken from an adult with an advanced solid tumor such as melanoma, head and neck, liver or kidney cancer.

In DNA form, the CDR3 reads TGCGCCAGCAGTGAAAACAGCGGATCCGAGCAGTACTTC. It encodes CASSENSGSEQYF. V usage is TRBV10-1 and J usage is TRBJ2-7, with D tentatively TRBD2 (5 bases). Germline V CDR1 and CDR2: WNHNN, SYGVQD (reference sequence). V dropped 3 bases and J dropped 6 bases, with 12 bases sitting between them. This CDR3 has 13 residues.